This TCR beta chain stems from a study of technical replicates of blood from a handful of donors (dated by TCRdb to about 2017). There are 14 amino acids in the CDR3, from cysteine to phenylalanine inclusive. CDR3 DNA only is kept here, 42 bases in frame from base 1. V was cut back by 4 bases and J by 3 bases, leaving a gap of 10 bases between them. The germline V gene encodes CDR1 SGHRS and CDR2 YFSETQ. Concerning this clone: This clone's antigen is unknown. The sample holds no much larger clone one base away, and base qualities are not on file.

Library creation used the immunoSEQ multiplex PCR assay. In TCRdb, the immuneACCESS table is reduced to in-frame sequences with V and J assigned. These tables do not hold every clone; where another copy was compared, an unresolved V gene accounts for under half, and the others remain unexplained. For this sample there are 55,000 to 80,000 clones; approximately 90% appear just once. The ten largest clones add up to 0.42% of the sample. The source of this sequence is a human donor in good health. The chain is assembled from TRBV5-1 and TRBJ2-2, with no reliable assignment of the D segment. Material: T cells isolated from PBMCs. The CDR3 region has the sequence CASSAERYTGELFF. In nucleotides, the sequence is TGCGCCAGCAGCGCGGAGAGGTACACCGGGGAGCTGTTTTTT.